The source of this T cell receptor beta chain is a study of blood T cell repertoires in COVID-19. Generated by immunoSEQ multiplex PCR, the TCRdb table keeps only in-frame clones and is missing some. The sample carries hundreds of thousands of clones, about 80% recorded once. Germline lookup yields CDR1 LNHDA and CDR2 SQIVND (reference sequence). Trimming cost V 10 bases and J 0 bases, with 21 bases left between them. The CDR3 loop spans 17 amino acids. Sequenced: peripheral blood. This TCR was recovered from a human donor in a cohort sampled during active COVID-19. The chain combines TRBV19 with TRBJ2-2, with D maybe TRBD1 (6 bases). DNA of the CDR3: TGTGCCACCTCAAATCTCCCGGGACAACCGAACACCGGGGAGCTGTTTTTT. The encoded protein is CATSNLPGQPNTGELFF.